This T cell receptor beta chain originates from a study of T cell responses to AZD1222 COVID-19 vaccine (dated by TCRdb to about 2021). Study-level background: AZD1222 recipients with second doses at about 4 weeks or about 12 weeks were pooled, because spike-specific TCR depth and breadth did not differ between schedules. TCR sequencing covered roughly 230 trial participants: 200 to 220 given two doses of AZD1222 and approximately 26 given two doses of MenACWY control vaccine. Enrollment into the trials was organized by age into subgroups of 18-55, 56-69 and 70-plus years, and those subgroups contained roughly 150, 30 and 60 TCR-sequenced participants, respectively. Overall results and qualifications from the work: Participants were mostly white British and included more females than males, and it was suggested by the authors that clonal diversity may have been underestimated. Because no day 14 peak-response samples were available, the repertoires could be characterized only after the peak T cell response. After two AZD1222 doses, both the breadth and the depth of spike-specific TCRs were significantly higher than at day 0 and than in MenACWY recipients. The 56-69-year group was small, and its depth increase did not reach significance, likely because of low power. Conclusions about previously exposed vaccinees were limited because only six AZD1222 recipients were SARS-CoV-2 seropositive at baseline. Vaccine-associated CD4 TCRs spanned the whole spike protein, with dominant responses in regions 160-218 and 743-854. Reportedly, almost half of the unique spike-specific TCRs recognized epitopes lying outside the regions that are mutated in the B.1.351 and B.1.1.7 variants.

The CDR3 regions of human TCRbeta chains were analyzed by immunosequencing. Processing in the source paper ran as follows. TCRs in the repertoires were matched against a reference library of SARS-CoV-2-specific TCRs that had been generated with the MIRA antigen-specificity platform. Breadth meant the fraction of unique TCRs that were SARS-CoV-2-associated, whereas depth meant the fraction of total T cells that were SARS-CoV-2-associated. Using the MIRA data, each spike-specific TCR was assigned both to the spike region to which the TCR was reactive and to a CD4 or CD8 class. Log10-transformed breadth and depth values were compared by one-way ANOVA with Sidak's multiple comparisons tests. The immuneACCESS repertoire file appears here via TCRdb, limited to in-frame rearrangements. These files lack a portion of the clones; in checked studies, under half of the deficit traces to unresolved V genes, and the cause of the others is not known. V, J and clone size were drawn from that table, and D and trimming were deduced from the DNA. Counted in this sample were 90,000 to 120,000 clones; 89% of them appeared once. 5.5% to 8.5% of the sample comes from the top ten.

Explained via the paper, the time point label denotes: baseline before first vaccination. Vaccinee samples were obtained from the UK trials COV001 and COV002, which included a single-blind randomized controlled phase 2/3 trial of AZD1222 (ChAdOx1 nCoV-19) in healthy adults. For TCRbeta chain sequencing, PBMC samples from trial participants were taken at day 0 and at day 28 after the second dose. Notes on this clone: The antigen this receptor binds is unknown. There are no base qualities to consult, and no much larger clone falls within one base.

The CDR3 holds 15 amino acids from the cysteine to the phenylalanine. Only CDR3 DNA is held: 45 bases, read in frame from base 1. CDR1 and CDR2, looked up from the germline V gene, are SGHTA and FQGNSA. The germline V and J ends show losses of 3 bases and 5 bases respectively, and no gene match explains 3 bases of the junction. This chain is built from TRBV7-2 and TRBJ2-2; TRBD1 agrees with 10 junctional bases. The sequences come from peripheral blood, collected on day 0 of AZD1222 vaccination. This TCR was recovered from an adult in good health. CDR3 sequence: CASSLDRGETGELFF. The DNA is TGTGCCAGCAGCTTGGACAGGGGGGAAACCGGGGAGCTGTTTTTT.